This T cell receptor beta chain was captured in a study of Ad26.COV2.S vaccination and SARS-CoV-2 variants. For the study at large: By the intramuscular route, Ad26.COV2.S was given once, or twice 56 days apart. General observations from the study: Measures of TCR breadth and depth may have fallen short of total T cell responses.

Indicated treatment: some 19 received Ad26.COV2.S at low or high dose, single or two shots; several received placebo; per-sample allocation not given. After the first vaccine or placebo injection, samples were drawn on day 63. The sample came from a Boston adult aged 18-55 years. The length of the CDR3 is 13 residues. From germline, CDR1 is MNHEY and CDR2 SVGAGI. Trimming removed 5 bases from V and 4 bases from J; junction bases left unmatched: 4. Sequencing used immunoSEQ multiplex PCR; TCRdb keeps in-frame clones, though not all of them. The table has roughly 700,000 clones, more than 70% seen once. As concerns this clone: Its antigen is not identified.

The clonotype originates from a person between 18 and 65 years old who received the Ad26.COV2.S COVID-19 vaccine or a placebo. This specimen was peripheral blood, taken in a trial of Ad26.COV2.S vaccine versus placebo. The chain is built from TRBV6-5 and TRBJ2-7; 8 bases are a match to TRBD1. This CDR3 reads CASSQGALYEQYF. CDR3 DNA: TGTGCCAGCAGTCAGGGGGCGCTATACGAGCAGTACTTC.